These T cell receptor beta chains were read from a single sample in a study of PD-1 blockade in classical Hodgkin lymphoma. Only in-frame clones appear in the TCRdb table, and some are missing; sequencing was by immunoSEQ multiplex PCR. This table holds approximately 79,000 clones, 80% to 95% found once. Sequencing was performed on peripheral blood mononuclear cells (PBMCs), taken before the second cycle of nivolumab. Receptors originate from a human donor with classical Hodgkin lymphoma. Both conserved end residues are part of each CDR3. D genes are given only for firm matches. The size of a clone is reported for some rows only, either as once, few or many, or as a class for expanded clones.

V	D	size	J	DNA	CDR3
TRBV29-1	NA	once	TRBJ2-7	TGCAGCGTCGGGACTCTCTACGAGCAGTACTTC	CSVGTLYEQYF
TRBV18	TRBD1	NA	TRBJ2-5	TGTGCCAGCTCACCACTAGACAGGGGGCAAGAGACCCAGTACTTC	CASSPLDRGQETQYF
TRBV27	NA	NA	TRBJ2-7	TGTGCCAGCAGTCCCCCCCCCGGACGGTCCTACGAGCAGTACTTC	CASSPPPGRSYEQYF
TRBV19	TRBD2	NA	TRBJ2-7	TGTGCCAGTAGTAGGACTAGCGATACCTACGAGCAGTACTTC	CASSRTSDTYEQYF
TRBV7-9	TRBD2	NA	TRBJ2-1	TGTGCCAGCAGCTTAGGTAGCGGGAGGGACAATGAGCAGTTCTTC	CASSLGSGRDNEQFF
TRBV2	NA	NA	TRBJ2-5	TGTGCCAGCAGTGGATTCCAAGAGACCCAGTACTTC	CASSGFQETQYF
TRBV7-6	NA	once	TRBJ2-2	TGTGCCAGCAGCCCCGAGCCCGCCGGGGAGCTGTTTTTT	CASSPEPAGELFF
TRBV30	TRBD1	NA	TRBJ1-6	TGTGCCTGGACCACAGGGGAGGGTTATAATTCACCCCTCCACTTT	CAWTTGEGYNSPLHF
TRBV27	NA	NA	TRBJ1-2	TGTGCCACCAAACAGATGGACTATGGCTACACCTTC	CATKQMDYGYTF
TRBV6-1	TRBD1	NA	TRBJ1-6	TGTGCCAGCAGTGCCCACCCCTCAGGGGGCTCCTCTAATTCACCCCTCCACTTT	CASSAHPSGGSSNSPLHF
TRBV10-3	TRBD1	NA	TRBJ2-1	TGTGCCATCAGTGCGGGGACAGGGGCGTCCTACAATGAGCAGTTCTTC	CAISAGTGASYNEQFF
TRBV25-1	NA	NA	TRBJ2-7	TGTGCCAGCAGTGAACGACAGGCCCACTACGAGCAGTACTTC	CASSERQAHYEQYF
TRBV30	TRBD2	few	TRBJ2-5	TGTGCCTGGAGTCGGGGGGTACAAGAGACCCAGTACTTC	CAWSRGVQETQYF
TRBV9	TRBD1	NA	TRBJ1-1	TGTGCCAGCACCCGGGACAGGGGCACTGAAGCTTTCTTT	CASTRDRGTEAFF
TRBV7-9	NA	NA	TRBJ1-5	TGTGCCAGCAGCTTAGCGGGAATGCAGGGGTCCCAGCATTTT	CASSLAGMQGSQHF
TRBV18	TRBD1	NA	TRBJ2-5	TGTGCCAGCTCACCGCAGGGGGCTAGTGGGACCCAGTACTTC	CASSPQGASGTQYF
TRBV2	NA	NA	TRBJ1-1	TGTGCCAGCGGAGGGATGGAAGCTTTCTTT	CASGGMEAFF
TRBV6-6	NA	NA	TRBJ2-2	TGTGCCCTCAGGGGAGTGACCGGGGAGCTGTTTTTT	CALRGVTGELFF
TRBV5-1	NA	NA	TRBJ2-7	TGCGCCAGCAGCTTGGAAGACAGGACCTACGAGCAGTACTTC	CASSLEDRTYEQYF
TRBV7-9	TRBD1	NA	TRBJ2-2	TGTGCCAGCAGCTCTACTACCTGGGACAGGTTCACCGGGGAGCTGTTTTTT	CASSSTTWDRFTGELFF
TRBV2	NA	NA	TRBJ2-7	TGTGCCAGCACAGAGGCCCCAGGGGTTTCCTACGAGCAGTACTTC	CASTEAPGVSYEQYF
TRBV6-4	NA	once	TRBJ1-1	TGTGCCAGCAGTGACTGGGGTGGCACTGAAGCTTTCTTT	CASSDWGGTEAFF
TRBV27	NA	NA	TRBJ2-7	TGTGCCAGCTGGACAGTCTCCTACGAGCAGTACTTC	CASWTVSYEQYF
TRBV4-1	TRBD2	once	TRBJ2-7	TGCGCCAGCAGCCAAGCCCCCGGGACTAGCCCCTACGAGCAGTACTTC	CASSQAPGTSPYEQYF
TRBV10-3	NA	NA	TRBJ2-5	TGTGCCATCTCGGCAGGGGCCGGGGAGACCCAGTACTTC	CAISAGAGETQYF
TRBV19	TRBD2	NA	TRBJ2-7	TGTGCCAGTAGTAGGAAGCGGGAGGGCCTCTACGAGCAGTACTTC	CASSRKREGLYEQYF
TRBV14	NA	NA	TRBJ2-3	TGTGCCAGCAGCATAGTAACGGGGGGCACAGATACGCAGTATTTT	CASSIVTGGTDTQYF
TRBV25-1	NA	once	TRBJ2-2	TGTGCCAGCAGTGGTGAGACTAGTCACACCGGGGAGCTGTTTTTT	CASSGETSHTGELFF
TRBV27	NA	NA	TRBJ2-7	TGTGCCAGCAGTCCCGGTAGGGTCTACGAGCAGTACTTC	CASSPGRVYEQYF
TRBV7-9	NA	once	TRBJ2-7	TGTGCCAGCAGCCCTCTGGGGGAGCAGTACTTC	CASSPLGEQYF
TRBV5-1	TRBD2	NA	TRBJ2-3	TGCGCCAGCAGCTTGGCCGGGACTAGCGGGATTGTTAGCACAGATACGCAGTATTTT	CASSLAGTSGIVSTDTQYF
TRBV6-5	NA	NA	TRBJ1-2	TGTGCCAGCAGTTACCAAGGCCGAAACTATGGCTACACCTTC	CASSYQGRNYGYTF
TRBV6-6	NA	NA	TRBJ2-1	TGTGCCAGCAGTCCCCTTGGGACAGAGCAGTTCTTC	CASSPLGTEQFF
TRBV29-1	NA	NA	TRBJ2-7	TGCAGCGTCGCGGGACGTACCACGCTATCCTCCTACGAGCAGTACTTC	CSVAGRTTLSSYEQYF
TRBV4-2	NA	NA	TRBJ2-3	TGTGCCAGCAGCCAATATGCTTCGGCGGGAAGCACAGATACGCAGTATTTT	CASSQYASAGSTDTQYF
TRBV7-9	NA	NA	TRBJ1-4	TGTGCCAGCAGCTCTACTCTCGGTCCCACAGGAGGGCGAAAACTGTTTTTT	CASSSTLGPTGGRKLFF
TRBV6-5	NA	NA	TRBJ2-7	TGTGCCAGCAGTTACTCCTTTGAGCGGGCGACCTACGAGCAGTACTTC	CASSYSFERATYEQYF
TRBV10-3	TRBD2	NA	TRBJ2-1	TGTGCCATCAGTGAGTCAGGGAGGGACTCTCAGTTCTTC	CAISESGRDSQFF
TRBV4-1	NA	NA	TRBJ1-2	TGCGCCAGCAGCCAAGAGACGGGTGGCTACACCTTC	CASSQETGGYTF
TRBV4-2	TRBD2	NA	TRBJ2-6	TGTGCCAGCAGCCAAGTGGGCGGGAGACTCGTTTCTGGGGCCAACGTCCTGACTTTC	CASSQVGGRLVSGANVLTF
TRBV2	NA	NA	TRBJ2-2	TGTGCCAGCAGTCCTTACACCGGGGAGCTGTTTTTT	CASSPYTGELFF
TRBV5-1	TRBD2	NA	TRBJ2-7	TGCGCCAGCAGCTTGTCGGCGGGAGAAATCTACGAGCAGTACTTC	CASSLSAGEIYEQYF
TRBV5-4	TRBD1	NA	TRBJ2-3	TGTGCCAGCACCTCCGGGGACAGGGCCACAGATACGCAGTATTTT	CASTSGDRATDTQYF
TRBV27	NA	NA	TRBJ1-5	TGTGCCAGCGCGGTTGACGGGCGGCGTTTTATGGATAGCAATCAGCCCCAGCATTTT	CASAVDGRRFMDSNQPQHF
TRBV6-5	NA	NA	TRBJ1-4	TGTGCCAGCAGTTACTCGAGGACCTGGCCCGAAAAACTGTTTTTT	CASSYSRTWPEKLFF
TRBV7-8	TRBD1	NA	TRBJ2-4	TGTGCCAGCAGCCGAAACAGGGGAAACATTCAGTACTTC	CASSRNRGNIQYF
TRBV28	TRBD1	NA	TRBJ2-5	TGTGCCAGCAGCTCGACCGACAGGGTGGGTGAGACCCAGTACTTC	CASSSTDRVGETQYF
TRBV6-5	NA	NA	TRBJ2-7	TGTGCCAGCAGAAAAAAAACCGACGAGCAGTACTTC	CASRKKTDEQYF
TRBV10-1	NA	NA	TRBJ1-5	TGCGCCAGCAGTGAGACCGCCCGGCCCCAGCATTTT	CASSETARPQHF
TRBV27	NA	NA	TRBJ1-2	TGTGCCAGCAGTCCTACAGGCGGAGCTAACTATGGCTACACCTTC	CASSPTGGANYGYTF
TRBV2	NA	NA	TRBJ2-7	TGTGCCAGCGGCGCCCTCTCCTACGAGCAGTACTTC	CASGALSYEQYF